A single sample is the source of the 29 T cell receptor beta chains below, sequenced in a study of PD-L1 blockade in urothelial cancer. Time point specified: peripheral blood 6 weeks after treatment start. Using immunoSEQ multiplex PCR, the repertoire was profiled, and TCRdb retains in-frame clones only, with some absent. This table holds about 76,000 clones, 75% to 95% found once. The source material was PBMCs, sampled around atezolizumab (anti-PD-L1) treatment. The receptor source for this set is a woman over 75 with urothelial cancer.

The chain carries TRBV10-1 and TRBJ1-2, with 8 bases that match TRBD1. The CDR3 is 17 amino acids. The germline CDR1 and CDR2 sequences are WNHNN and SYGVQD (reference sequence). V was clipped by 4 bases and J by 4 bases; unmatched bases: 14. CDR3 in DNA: TGCGCCAGCAGTGGATCCGGGACAGGCCCGATCCCCTATGGCTACACCTTC. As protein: CASSGSGTGPIPYGYTF.

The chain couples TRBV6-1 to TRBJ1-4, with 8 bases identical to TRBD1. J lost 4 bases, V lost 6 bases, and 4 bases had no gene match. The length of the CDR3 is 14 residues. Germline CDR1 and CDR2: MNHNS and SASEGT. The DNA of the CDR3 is TGTGCCAGCAGGCCGGGACAGGTTAATGAAAAACTGTTTTTT. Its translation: CASRPGQVNEKLFF.

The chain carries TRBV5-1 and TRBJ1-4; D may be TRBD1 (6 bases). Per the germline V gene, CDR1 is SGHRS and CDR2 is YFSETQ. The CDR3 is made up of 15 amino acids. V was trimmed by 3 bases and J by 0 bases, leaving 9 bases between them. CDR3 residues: CASSSTGATNEKLFF. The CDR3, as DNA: TGCGCCAGCAGCTCGACAGGAGCAACTAATGAAAAACTGTTTTTT. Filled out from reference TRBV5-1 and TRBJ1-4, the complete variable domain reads KAGVTQTPRYLIKTRGQQVTLSCSPISGHRSVSWYQQTPGQGLQFLFEYFSETQRNKGNFPGRFSGRQFSNSRSEMNVSTLELGDSALYLCASSSTGATNEKLFFGSGTQLSVL.

CDR3 DNA: TGTGCCAGCACCCGACGACTTAGCGTAGGCGAGCAGTACTTC. It is translated as CASTRRLSVGEQYF. This chain uses TRBV5-6 with TRBJ2-7; D is perhaps TRBD2 (5 bases). V was shortened by 6 bases and J by 6 bases, with 19 bases between the two germline ends. This CDR3 region has 14 residues. In germline, CDR1 is SGHDT, CDR2 YYEEEE.

The CDR3 loop reads CASSMEGGSYNEQFF. CDR3 bases: TGTGCCAGTAGTATGGAGGGAGGCTCCTACAATGAGCAGTTCTTC. V is TRBV19 and J is TRBJ2-1, with D maybe TRBD2 (6 bases). This CDR3 comprises 15 residues. Trimming shortened V by 3 bases and J by 0 bases, and 9 bases separated the two germline ends. Germline CDR1 LNHDA, CDR2 SQIVND (reference sequence).

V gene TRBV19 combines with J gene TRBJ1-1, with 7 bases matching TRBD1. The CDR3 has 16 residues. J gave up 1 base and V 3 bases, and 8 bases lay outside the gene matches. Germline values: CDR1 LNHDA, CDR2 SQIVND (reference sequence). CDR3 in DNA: TGTGCCAGTAGTATGCTGCCGGGACAGAAGAACACTGAAGCTTTCTTT. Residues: CASSMLPGQKNTEAFF. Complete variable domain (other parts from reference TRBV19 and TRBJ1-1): DGGITQSPKYLFRKEGQNVTLSCEQNLNHDAMYWYRQDPGQGLRLIYYSQIVNDFQKGDIAEGYSVSREKKESFPLTVTSAQKNPTAFYLCASSMLPGQKNTEAFFGQGTRLTVV.

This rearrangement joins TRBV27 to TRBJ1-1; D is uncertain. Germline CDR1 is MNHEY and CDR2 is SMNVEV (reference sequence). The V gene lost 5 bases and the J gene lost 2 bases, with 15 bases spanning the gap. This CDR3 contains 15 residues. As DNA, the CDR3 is TGTGCCAGCAGTCTCGGACTCCAGATCAACACTGAAGCTTTCTTT. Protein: CASSLGLQINTEAFF.

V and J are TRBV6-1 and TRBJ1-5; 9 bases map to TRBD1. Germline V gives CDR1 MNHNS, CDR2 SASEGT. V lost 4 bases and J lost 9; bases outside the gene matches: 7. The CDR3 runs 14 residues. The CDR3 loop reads CASSGPGQGGPQHF. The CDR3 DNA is TGTGCCAGCAGTGGCCCGGGACAGGGAGGGCCCCAGCATTTT.

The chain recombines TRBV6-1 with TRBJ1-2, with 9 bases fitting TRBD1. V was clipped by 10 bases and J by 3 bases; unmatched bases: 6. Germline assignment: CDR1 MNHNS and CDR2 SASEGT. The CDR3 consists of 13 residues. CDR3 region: CATYRGRDYGYTF. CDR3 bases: TGTGCCACCTACAGGGGGCGCGACTATGGCTACACCTTC.

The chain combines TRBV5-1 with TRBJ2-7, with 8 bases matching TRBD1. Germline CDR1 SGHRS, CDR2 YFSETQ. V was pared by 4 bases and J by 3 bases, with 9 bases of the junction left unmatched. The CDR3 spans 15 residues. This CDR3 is CASSLTGGGLYEQYF. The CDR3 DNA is TGCGCCAGCAGCCTTACAGGGGGAGGTCTCTACGAGCAGTACTTC.

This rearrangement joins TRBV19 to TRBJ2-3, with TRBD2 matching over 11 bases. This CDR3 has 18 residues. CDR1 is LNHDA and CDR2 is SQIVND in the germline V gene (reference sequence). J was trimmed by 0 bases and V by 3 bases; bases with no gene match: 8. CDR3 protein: CASSIGLAGGSSTDTQYF. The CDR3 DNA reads TGTGCCAGTAGTATCGGGCTAGCGGGAGGCTCAAGCACAGATACGCAGTATTTT.

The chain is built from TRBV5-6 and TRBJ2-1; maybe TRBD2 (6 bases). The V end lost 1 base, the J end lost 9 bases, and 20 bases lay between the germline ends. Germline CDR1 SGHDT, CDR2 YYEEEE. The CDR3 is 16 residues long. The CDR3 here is CASSLPGGGGWSEQFF. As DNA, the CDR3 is TGTGCCAGCAGCTTGCCCGGGGGAGGAGGATGGTCTGAGCAGTTCTTC.

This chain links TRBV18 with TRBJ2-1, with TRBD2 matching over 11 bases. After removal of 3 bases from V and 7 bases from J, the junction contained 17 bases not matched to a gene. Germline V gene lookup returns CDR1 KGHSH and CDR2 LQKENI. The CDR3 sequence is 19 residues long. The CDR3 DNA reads TGTGCCAGCTCACCGGCTCCTGTGTTAGCGGGAGGGCCGGGGAATGAGCAGTTCTTC. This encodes CASSPAPVLAGGPGNEQFF.

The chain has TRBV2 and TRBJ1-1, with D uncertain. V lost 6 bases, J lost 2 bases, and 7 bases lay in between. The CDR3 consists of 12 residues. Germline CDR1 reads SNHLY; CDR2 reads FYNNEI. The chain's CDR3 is CASRRHNTEAFF. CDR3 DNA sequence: TGTGCCAGCAGGAGACATAACACTGAAGCTTTCTTT.

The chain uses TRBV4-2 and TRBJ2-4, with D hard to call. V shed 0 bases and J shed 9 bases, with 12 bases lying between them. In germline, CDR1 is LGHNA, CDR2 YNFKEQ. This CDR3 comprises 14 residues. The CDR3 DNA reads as TGTGCCAGCAGCCAAGATAATCAGGCTCGCATTCAGTACTTC. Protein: CASSQDNQARIQYF.

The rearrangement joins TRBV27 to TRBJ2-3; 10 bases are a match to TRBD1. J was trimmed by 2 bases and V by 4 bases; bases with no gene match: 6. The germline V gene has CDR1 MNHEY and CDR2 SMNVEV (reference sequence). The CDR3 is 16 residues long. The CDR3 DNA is TGTGCCAGCAGTTCAGGACAGGGGGAATACACAGATACGCAGTATTTT. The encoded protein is CASSSGQGEYTDTQYF.

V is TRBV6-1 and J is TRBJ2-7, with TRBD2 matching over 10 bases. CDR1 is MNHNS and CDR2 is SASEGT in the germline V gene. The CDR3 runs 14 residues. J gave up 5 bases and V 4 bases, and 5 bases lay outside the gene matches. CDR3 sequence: CASSGLAGVNEQYF. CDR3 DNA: TGTGCCAGCAGTGGCCTAGCGGGAGTCAACGAGCAGTACTTC.

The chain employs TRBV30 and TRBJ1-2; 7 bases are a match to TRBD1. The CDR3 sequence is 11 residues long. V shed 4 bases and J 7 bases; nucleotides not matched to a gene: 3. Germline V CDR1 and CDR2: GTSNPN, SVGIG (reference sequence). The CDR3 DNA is TGTGCCTGGACTACAGGGGCTGGCTACACCTTC. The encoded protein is CAWTTGAGYTF.

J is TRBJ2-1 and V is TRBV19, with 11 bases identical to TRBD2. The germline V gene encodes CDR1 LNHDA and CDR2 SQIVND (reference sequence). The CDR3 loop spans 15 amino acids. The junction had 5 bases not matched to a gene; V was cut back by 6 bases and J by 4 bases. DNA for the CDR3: TGTGCCAGTAGATCCGGGACTAGCGGTTACAATGAGCAGTTCTTC. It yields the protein CASRSGTSGYNEQFF.

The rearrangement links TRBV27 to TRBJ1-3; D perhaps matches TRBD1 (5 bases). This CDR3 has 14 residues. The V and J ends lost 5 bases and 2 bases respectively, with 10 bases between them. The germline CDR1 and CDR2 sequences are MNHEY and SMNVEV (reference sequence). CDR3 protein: CASSPRGTGNTIYF. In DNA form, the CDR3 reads TGTGCCAGCAGTCCCCGGGGGACTGGAAACACCATATATTTT.

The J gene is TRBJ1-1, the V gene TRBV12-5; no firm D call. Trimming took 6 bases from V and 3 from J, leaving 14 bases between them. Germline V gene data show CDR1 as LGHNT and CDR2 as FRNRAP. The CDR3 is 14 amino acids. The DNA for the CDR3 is TGTGCTAGTGGGGTTGGGTTAGCTTACACTGAAGCTTTCTTT. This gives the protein CASGVGLAYTEAFF.

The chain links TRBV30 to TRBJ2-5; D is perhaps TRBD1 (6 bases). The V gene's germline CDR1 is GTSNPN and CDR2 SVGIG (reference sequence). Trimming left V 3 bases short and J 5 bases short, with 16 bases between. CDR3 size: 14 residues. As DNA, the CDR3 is TGTGCCTGGAGCCCTTTCGCAGGGGAGGAGACCCAGTACTTC. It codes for CAWSPFAGEETQYF.

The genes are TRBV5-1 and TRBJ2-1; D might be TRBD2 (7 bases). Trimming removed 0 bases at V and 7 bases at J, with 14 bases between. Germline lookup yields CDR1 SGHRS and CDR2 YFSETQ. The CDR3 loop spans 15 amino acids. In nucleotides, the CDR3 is TGCGCCAGCAGCTTGGTCGGGGGGCCCGAGAATGAGCAGTTCTTC. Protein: CASSLVGGPENEQFF.

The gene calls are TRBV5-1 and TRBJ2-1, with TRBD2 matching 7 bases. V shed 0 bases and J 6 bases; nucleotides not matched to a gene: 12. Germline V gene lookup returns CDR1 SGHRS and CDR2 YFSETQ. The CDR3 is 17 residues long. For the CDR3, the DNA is TGCGCCAGCAGCTTGGGGTCCCGGACTAGGGTGGCCAATGAGCAGTTCTTC. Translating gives CASSLGSRTRVANEQFF.

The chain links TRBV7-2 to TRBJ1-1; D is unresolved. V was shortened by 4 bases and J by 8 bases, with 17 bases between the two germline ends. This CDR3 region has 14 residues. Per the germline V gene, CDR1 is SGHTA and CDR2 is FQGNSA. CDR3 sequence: CASSSHDYLGEAFF. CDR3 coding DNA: TGTGCCAGCAGCTCCCATGACTACCTAGGCGAAGCTTTCTTT.

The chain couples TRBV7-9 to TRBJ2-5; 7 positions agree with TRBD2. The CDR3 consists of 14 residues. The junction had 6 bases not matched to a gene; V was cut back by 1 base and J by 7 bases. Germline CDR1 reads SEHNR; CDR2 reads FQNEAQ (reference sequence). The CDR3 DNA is TGTGCCAGCAGCTTAGGGCTAGCGGAGGGGACCCAGTACTTC. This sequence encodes CASSLGLAEGTQYF. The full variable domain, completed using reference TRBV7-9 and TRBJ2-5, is DTGVSQNPRHKITKRGQNVTFRCDPISEHNRLYWYRQTLGQGPEFLTYFQNEAQLEKSRLLSDRFSAERPKGSFSTLEIQRTEQGDSAMYLCASSLGLAEGTQYFGPGTRLLVL.

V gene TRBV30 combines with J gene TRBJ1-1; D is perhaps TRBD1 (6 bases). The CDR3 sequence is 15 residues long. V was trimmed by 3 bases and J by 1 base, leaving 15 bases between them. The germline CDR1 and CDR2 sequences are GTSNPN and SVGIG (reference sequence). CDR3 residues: CAWRILRGSNTEAFF. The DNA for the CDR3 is TGTGCCTGGAGAATCCTCAGGGGCTCGAACACTGAAGCTTTCTTT.

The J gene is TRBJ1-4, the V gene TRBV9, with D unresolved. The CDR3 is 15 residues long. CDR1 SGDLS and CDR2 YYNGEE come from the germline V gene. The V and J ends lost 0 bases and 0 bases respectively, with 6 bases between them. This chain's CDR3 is CASSVGTPTNEKLFF. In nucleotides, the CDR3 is TGTGCCAGCAGCGTAGGCACTCCAACTAATGAAAAACTGTTTTTT.

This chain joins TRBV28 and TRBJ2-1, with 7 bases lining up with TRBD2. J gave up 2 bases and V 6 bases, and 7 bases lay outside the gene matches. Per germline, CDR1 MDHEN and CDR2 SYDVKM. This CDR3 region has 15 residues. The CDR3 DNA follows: TGTGCCAGCAGCTCGGCAAGCGGGACCTACAATGAGCAGTTCTTC. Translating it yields CASSSASGTYNEQFF.